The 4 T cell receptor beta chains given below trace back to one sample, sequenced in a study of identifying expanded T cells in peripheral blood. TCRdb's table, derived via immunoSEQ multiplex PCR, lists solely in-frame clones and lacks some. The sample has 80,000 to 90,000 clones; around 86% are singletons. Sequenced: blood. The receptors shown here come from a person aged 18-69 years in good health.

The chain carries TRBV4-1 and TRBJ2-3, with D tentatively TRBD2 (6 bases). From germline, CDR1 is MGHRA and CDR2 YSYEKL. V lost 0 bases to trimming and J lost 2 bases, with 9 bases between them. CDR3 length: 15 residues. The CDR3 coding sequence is TGCGCCAGCAGCCAAGAGGAGCGGGCCACAGATACGCAGTATTTT. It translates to CASSQEERATDTQYF.

The CDR3 is CASSPRGAGGTSYEQYF. The CDR3 nucleotides are TGCGCCAGCAGCCCCCGCGGAGCGGGGGGTACCTCCTACGAGCAGTACTTC. The chain combines TRBV5-1 with TRBJ2-7; 9 bases match TRBD2. The germline V gene encodes CDR1 SGHRS and CDR2 YFSETQ. The CDR3 runs 17 residues. Trimming cost V 4 bases and J 0 bases; bases outside gene matches: 11.

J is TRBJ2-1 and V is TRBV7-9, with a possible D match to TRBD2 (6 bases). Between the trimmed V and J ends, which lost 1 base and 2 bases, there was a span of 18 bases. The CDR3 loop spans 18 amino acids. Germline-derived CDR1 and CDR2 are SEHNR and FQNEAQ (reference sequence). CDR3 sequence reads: CASSLGWGRRSTYNEQFF. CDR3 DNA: TGTGCCAGCAGCTTAGGTTGGGGGAGGAGGAGCACCTACAATGAGCAGTTCTTC. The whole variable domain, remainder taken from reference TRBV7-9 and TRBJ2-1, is DTGVSQNPRHKITKRGQNVTFRCDPISEHNRLYWYRQTLGQGPEFLTYFQNEAQLEKSRLLSDRFSAERPKGSFSTLEIQRTEQGDSAMYLCASSLGWGRRSTYNEQFFGPGTRLTVL.

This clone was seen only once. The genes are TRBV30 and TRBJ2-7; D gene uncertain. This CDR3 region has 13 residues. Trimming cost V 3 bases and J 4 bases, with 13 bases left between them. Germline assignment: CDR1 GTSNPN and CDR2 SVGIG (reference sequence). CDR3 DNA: TGTGCCTGGAGACGGAGCATCCTGTACGAGCAGTACTTC. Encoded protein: CAWRRSILYEQYF.